The TCR beta chain under discussion was sequenced for a study of cytomegalovirus exposure and HLA in healthy donors. Overall study findings and caveats: A prior analysis recorded that most TCR beta V segments were productive about 90% or about 30% of the time. Later analysis indicated greater clonal expansion among HLA-associated TCR beta chains than among equally common other chains.

This clone was observed a handful of times. The antigen is unknown. PCR involved 60 Vbeta and 13 Jbeta primers. Sequencing used immunoSEQ multiplex PCR; TCRdb keeps in-frame clones, though not all of them. The sample lists some 190,000 clones, around 82% occurring once. CDR3 length: 14 residues. J lost 10 bases, V lost 8 bases, and 14 bases had no gene match. Germline CDR1 and CDR2: SNHLY and FYNNEI. Though probably carrying unrecorded immune exposures, donors were nominally healthy at sampling. V is TRBV2 and J is TRBJ2-1; 7 nucleotides match TRBD2. The receptor was derived from a young woman in good health and CMV-seropositive. The sequencing input was PBMCs. The CDR3 is CASGASGALGEQFF. As DNA, the CDR3 is TGTGCCAGCGGGGCTAGCGGAGCCCTTGGGGAGCAGTTCTTC.